One sample yielded the 26 T cell receptor beta chains listed below, sequenced in a study of blood T cell repertoires in COVID-19. This table comes from immunoSEQ multiplex PCR, and its TCRdb copy is limited to in-frame clones, with some not included. The sample carries 290,000 or so clones, approximately 86% recorded once. Sequencing used PBMCs or T cells enriched from blood (not recorded which). The receptor set was obtained from a woman aged 18-35 years who had recovered from COVID-19.

The J gene is TRBJ1-6, the V gene TRBV7-6; D is ambiguous. The CDR3 spans 15 residues. Germline lookup yields CDR1 SGHVS and CDR2 FNYEAQ. V was pared by 3 bases and J by 7 bases, with 13 bases between. This chain's CDR3 is CASSFSADTNSPLHF. For the CDR3, the DNA is TGTGCCAGCAGCTTTAGTGCGGATACGAATTCACCCCTCCACTTT.

The rearrangement joins TRBV7-2 to TRBJ2-4; D perhaps matches TRBD1 (5 bases). Trimming took 5 bases from V and 8 from J, leaving 19 bases between them. The CDR3 loop spans 15 amino acids. The germline V gene has CDR1 SGHTA and CDR2 FQGNSA. CDR3 residues: CASSRPTTGGDIQYF. DNA of the CDR3: TGTGCCAGCAGCCGCCCAACAACAGGTGGAGACATTCAGTACTTC.

This rearrangement joins TRBV30 to TRBJ1-5; D unresolved. The CDR3 runs to 14 residues. Trimming took off 7 bases at V and 3 bases at J, with 16 bases between the two ends. Germline loops: CDR1 GTSNPN, CDR2 SVGIG (reference sequence). In DNA form, the CDR3 reads TGTGCCTCTTCAAAGAGGGTCTTCAATCAGCCCCAGCATTTT. Amino acid sequence: CASSKRVFNQPQHF.

The chain uses TRBV7-6 and TRBJ2-3; 11 nucleotides align to TRBD2. Unmatched junction bases numbered 9, after V lost 3 bases and J lost 1 base. CDR3 length equals 18 residues. CDR1 is SGHVS, CDR2 FNYEAQ, per germline. CDR3 bases: TGTGCCAGCAGCTTGGGTAGCGGGGGGGCCTTTGGCACAGATACGCAGTATTTT. Translated: CASSLGSGGAFGTDTQYF.

In DNA form, the CDR3 reads TGTGCCAGCAGTTTAGGCTGGACAGGGACCTCCCGGGTCCACGAGCAGTACTTC. Translated, it gives CASSLGWTGTSRVHEQYF. The chain uses TRBV27 and TRBJ2-7; TRBD1 agrees at 8 bases. Germline lookup yields CDR1 MNHEY and CDR2 SMNVEV (reference sequence). The CDR3 runs 18 residues. Losses at the gene ends were 2 bases for V and 5 bases for J; bases not matched to a gene: 17.

This chain uses TRBV12-5 with TRBJ1-2; D is undetermined. The CDR3 is made up of 13 amino acids. CDR1 is LGHNT and CDR2 is FRNRAP in the germline V gene. The ends were cut back, 4 bases at V and 7 bases at J, with 13 bases in the middle. The CDR3 region is CASGYSVEFGYTF. The CDR3 coding sequence is TGTGCTAGTGGTTATTCAGTGGAGTTTGGCTACACCTTC. Full variable domain (rest looked up from reference TRBV12-5 and TRBJ1-2): DARVTQTPRHKVTEMGQEVTMRCQPILGHNTVFWYRQTMMQGLELLAYFRNRAPLDDSGMPKDRFSAEMPDATLATLKIQPSEPRDSAVYFCASGYSVEFGYTFGSGTRLTVV.

This sequence joins TRBV5-4 and TRBJ2-1, with D possibly matching TRBD2 (6 bases). Germline V gives CDR1 SGHNT, CDR2 YYREEE (reference sequence). Trimming removed 3 bases at V and 9 bases at J, with 19 bases between. The CDR3 is made up of 15 amino acids. The CDR3 here is CASSSPGAVHGEQFF. Here the CDR3 DNA reads TGTGCCAGCAGCTCCCCGGGAGCCGTCCATGGTGAGCAGTTCTTC.

The CDR3 sequence: CASSQPSGSKNGYTF. CDR3 DNA: TGTGCCAGCAGCCAGCCTTCCGGGTCGAAGAATGGCTACACCTTC. V gene TRBV7-2 combines with J gene TRBJ1-2; D gene unclear. From germline, CDR1 is SGHTA and CDR2 FQGNSA. The V end lost 5 bases, the J end lost 6 bases, and 19 bases lay between the germline ends. The CDR3 extends over 15 amino acids.

This clone was detected once. V is TRBV28 and J is TRBJ2-7, with 9 bases matching TRBD2. The junction had 13 bases not matched to a gene; V was cut back by 4 bases and J by 6 bases. The CDR3 has 16 amino acids. Germline V gene sequence: CDR1 MDHEN, CDR2 SYDVKM. The CDR3 reads CASSYPWIGAGGEQYF. In DNA form, the CDR3 reads TGTGCCAGCAGTTACCCTTGGATTGGAGCGGGAGGCGAGCAGTACTTC.

The chain recombines TRBV28 with TRBJ2-3; D is ambiguous. The CDR3 consists of 14 residues. Germline CDR1 MDHEN, CDR2 SYDVKM. The germline V and J ends were trimmed by 10 bases and 0 bases, with 14 bases remaining between them. The CDR3 nucleotides read TGTGCCACCACCGCGAGTTATAGCACAGATACGCAGTATTTT. Translation: CATTASYSTDTQYF.

The CDR3 loop reads CASSAPGLAGYNEQFF. DNA for the CDR3: TGTGCCAGCAGCGCACCGGGACTAGCGGGATACAATGAGCAGTTCTTC. The V gene is TRBV28, the J gene TRBJ2-1; the match to TRBD2 covers 13 bases. Unmatched junction bases numbered 6, after V lost 6 bases and J lost 4 bases. The CDR3 extends over 16 amino acids. Germline V gene data show CDR1 as MDHEN and CDR2 as SYDVKM.

The CDR3 protein is CASSVADRGIYGYTF. For the CDR3, the DNA is TGTGCCAGCAGCGTAGCGGACAGGGGGATCTATGGCTACACCTTC. This sequence joins TRBV9 and TRBJ1-2; 10 nucleotides match TRBD1. This CDR3 has 15 residues. Germline V gene data show CDR1 as SGDLS and CDR2 as YYNGEE. The J segment lost 4 bases and the V segment lost 0 bases, leaving 3 bases of the junction unmatched.

This chain connects TRBV2 to TRBJ2-7, with D possibly being TRBD1 (5 bases). The CDR3 has 12 amino acids. The V gene lost 2 bases and the J gene lost 5 bases, with 7 bases spanning the gap. From germline, CDR1 is SNHLY and CDR2 FYNNEI. The CDR3, as DNA: TGTGCCAGCAGTGAAAGGGGCGACGAGCAGTACTTC. It encodes CASSERGDEQYF.

The CDR3 loop reads CASSPLISASGGYEQYF. CDR3 sequence (DNA): TGTGCCAGCAGCCCCCTTATTTCGGCTAGCGGGGGTTACGAGCAGTACTTC. The V call is TRBV7-2, the J call TRBJ2-7; TRBD2 agrees at 10 bases. CDR3 size: 17 residues. With V trimmed by 5 bases and J by 4 bases, 14 bases remained unmatched. The germline V gene encodes CDR1 SGHTA and CDR2 FQGNSA.

The rearrangement joins TRBV5-1 to TRBJ2-7, with 12 positions matching TRBD1. With V trimmed by 5 bases and J by 3 bases, 12 bases remained unmatched. The CDR3 consists of 17 residues. Germline CDR1 is SGHRS and CDR2 is YFSETQ. The CDR3 bases are TGCGCCAGCAGTACCGGGACAGGGGGCGCCCCTTACTACGAGCAGTACTTC. Its protein is CASSTGTGGAPYYEQYF.

The chain links TRBV2 to TRBJ2-6; D unresolved. Trimming cost V 3 bases and J 0 bases, with 9 bases left between them. Germline CDR1 reads SNHLY; CDR2 reads FYNNEI. The length of the CDR3 is 16 residues. Here the CDR3 reads CASSEAGFSGANVLTF. DNA for the CDR3: TGTGCCAGCAGTGAGGCAGGTTTCTCTGGGGCCAACGTCCTGACTTTC.

The rearrangement uses TRBV5-5 and TRBJ1-4, with D perhaps TRBD1 (6 bases). CDR3 length: 15 residues. The V gene lost 4 bases and the J gene lost 8 bases, with 18 bases spanning the gap. Germline CDR1 is SGHKS and CDR2 is YYEKEE (reference sequence). CDR3 sequence: CASSPQGWGKEKLFF. The CDR3 DNA reads as TGTGCCAGCAGCCCTCAGGGGTGGGGAAAGGAAAAACTGTTTTTT. The variable domain in full, completed from reference TRBV5-5 and TRBJ1-4, reads DAGVTQSPTHLIKTRGQQVTLRCSPISGHKSVSWYQQVLGQGPQFIFQYYEKEERGRGNFPDRFSARQFPNYSSELNVNALLLGDSALYLCASSPQGWGKEKLFFGSGTQLSVL.

V usage is TRBV14 and J usage is TRBJ1-1; D remains ambiguous. The CDR3 covers 12 residues. V shed 4 bases and J shed 11 bases, with 14 bases lying between them. Germline CDR1 SGHDN, CDR2 FVKESK. The CDR3 region has the DNA TGTGCCAGCAGCCGAGTCGGGGAGCTGGCTTTCTTT. Encoded protein: CASSRVGELAFF.

The chain combines TRBV7-8 with TRBJ1-3; no firm D call. Germline V gene lookup returns CDR1 SGHVS and CDR2 FQNEAQ. V was shortened by 5 bases and J by 8 bases, with 13 bases between the two germline ends. The CDR3 has 13 amino acids. The CDR3 loop reads CASSGRILDTIYF. The CDR3 coding sequence is TGTGCCAGCAGCGGCAGGATATTGGACACCATATATTTT.

The chain uses TRBV7-6 and TRBJ2-7, with 8 bases aligning to TRBD2. Germline CDR1 reads SGHVS; CDR2 reads FNYEAQ. The V gene end was trimmed by 0 bases and the J gene end by 0 bases; junction bases not matched to a gene: 7. The CDR3 is 17 amino acids. The CDR3 is CASSLAEGLGSSYEQYF. The DNA of the CDR3 is TGTGCCAGCAGCTTAGCGGAGGGACTAGGTTCCTCCTACGAGCAGTACTTC. Full variable domain (rest looked up from reference TRBV7-6 and TRBJ2-7): GAGVSQSPRYKVTKRGQDVALRCDPISGHVSLYWYRQALGQGPEFLTYFNYEAQQDKSGLPNDRFSAERPEGSISTLTIQRTEQRDSAMYRCASSLAEGLGSSYEQYFGPGTRLTVT.

The CDR3 here is CASSTSDREYTEAFF. As DNA, the CDR3 is TGTGCCAGTAGTACCTCGGACAGGGAGTACACTGAAGCTTTCTTT. V is TRBV19 and J is TRBJ1-1; TRBD1 matches at 8 bases. Germline lookup yields CDR1 LNHDA and CDR2 SQIVND (reference sequence). The ends lost 4 bases at V and 3 bases at J; junction bases unmatched: 7. The CDR3 has 15 residues.

In DNA form, the CDR3 reads TGTGCCAGCAGTTACTCGGGACAGGGGCTCCTAGAAGCTTTCTTT. This sequence encodes CASSYSGQGLLEAFF. This rearrangement joins TRBV6-5 to TRBJ1-1, with 10 bases identical to TRBD1. The germline V gene encodes CDR1 MNHEY and CDR2 SVGAGI. The CDR3 extends over 15 amino acids. Trimming removed 0 bases from V and 8 bases from J; junction bases left unmatched: 6.

This chain connects TRBV2 to TRBJ2-5; 9 nucleotides line up with TRBD2. CDR1 SNHLY and CDR2 FYNNEI come from the germline V gene. CDR3 length: 14 residues. Trimming removed 3 bases from V and 5 bases from J; junction bases left unmatched: 4. This CDR3 is CASSDAGGWETQYF. The CDR3 DNA follows: TGTGCCAGCAGTGATGCGGGGGGGTGGGAGACCCAGTACTTC.

This sequence joins TRBV29-1 and TRBJ2-1; 11 bases line up with TRBD2. The germline gives CDR1 SQVTM, CDR2 ANQGSEA. V was clipped by 6 bases and J by 7 bases; unmatched bases: 11. This CDR3 comprises 15 residues. The CDR3 is CSVSLAGGRGNEQFF. The CDR3 DNA follows: TGCAGCGTATCCTTAGCGGGAGGGCGCGGGAATGAGCAGTTCTTC.

A single count supports this clone. The rearrangement uses TRBV29-1 and TRBJ2-7, with 9 bases identical to TRBD2. Germline-derived CDR1 and CDR2 are SQVTM and ANQGSEA. Unmatched junction bases numbered 5, after V lost 6 bases and J lost 2 bases. This CDR3 is built from 13 residues. CDR3 sequence reads: CSVTSGTTYEQYF. As DNA, the CDR3 is TGCAGCGTGACTAGCGGAACTACCTACGAGCAGTACTTC.

V and J are TRBV11-2 and TRBJ1-1, with D hard to call. V dropped 5 bases and J dropped 3 bases, with 10 bases sitting between them. The CDR3 has 13 residues. CDR1 and CDR2 from the germline V gene are SGHAT and FQNNGV. The CDR3 protein is CASSRERYTEAFF. As DNA, the CDR3 is TGTGCCAGCAGCAGGGAGCGGTACACTGAAGCTTTCTTT. The whole variable domain, filled in from reference TRBV11-2 and TRBJ1-1, reads EAGVAQSPRYKIIEKRQSVAFWCNPISGHATLYWYQQILGQGPKLLIQFQNNGVVDDSQLPKDRFSAERLKGVDSTLKIQPAKLEDSAVYLCASSRERYTEAFFGQGTRLTVV.